The clone carrying this TCR beta chain was seen a handful of times. This entry belongs to a study of Graves' ophthalmopathy and Graves' hyperthyroidism. For the study at large: Researchers obtained peripheral blood at initial diagnosis, before any treatment had begun.

The authors defined stable hyperthyroidism as no ophthalmopathy within 18 months of follow-up. A diagnosis was made from clinical symptoms together with serum thyroxine, TRAb, thyroid ultrasound and orbital computed tomography. CDR1 SGDLS and CDR2 YYNGEE come from the germline V gene. Trimming took off 3 bases at V and 4 bases at J, with 21 bases between the two ends. The CDR3 runs 17 residues. Scientists amplified the TCR beta CDR3 regions from RNA transcripts. Amplification began with first-round RT-PCR using HTBI primers, then second-round multiplex PCR was performed. One entry per CDR3 protein, called by TCRdb with MiXCR from the multiplex PCR reads. The table lists about 370,000 distinct CDR3 sequences, about 15% of them singletons, with roughly 2.4% in the top ten.

The TCR sequence derives from an adult woman with stable Graves' hyperthyroidism. Sequencing input: peripheral blood. The J gene is TRBJ2-3, the V gene TRBV9; D is perhaps TRBD1 or TRBD2 (5 bases each). The CDR3 is CASSALGTNVRPDTQYF. Written as DNA, the CDR3 is TGTGCCAGCAGCGCCCTGGGGACCAACGTTCGTCCAGATACGCAGTATTTT.